This entry is about one T cell receptor (beta chain). The clone's antigen remains unknown. The sample holds no much larger clone one base away, and base qualities are not on file. The record originates from a study of cytomegalovirus exposure and HLA in healthy donors (dated 2017 in TCRdb). Background for the entire study: An earlier analysis of some 500 of the donors reported approximately 270 Gb of sequence data and some 100 million unique TCR beta sequences from 150 million to 200 million T cells. Among some 410 genotyped donors of the cohort, an average of around 220,000 unique TCR beta nucleotide sequences was sequenced per donor, of which about 18% were non-productive. About 5 DR-DQ haplotypes were handled as single units for association and clustering, since linkage in the cohort was strong. An early release covering 500 to 750 HLA-typed donors comprised roughly 300 gigabases of sequencing data and tens of millions of unique TCR sequences. An earlier analysis of some 600 of the donors applied high-throughput TCR beta sequencing to assess whether each TCR beta V gene segment acted as functional or pseudogenic. Among the roughly 400 genotyped donors, approximately 82% belonged to the genetic ancestry cluster associated with self-reported Caucasian donors. Rather than using new phenotypic data, the later analysis identified candidate immune exposures from TCR beta sequences and from how often those sequences occurred across donors. Besides the first cohort of 500 to 700 subjects, a separate validation cohort made up of 120 different subjects was used. All discovery cohort repertoires had been generated on a single sequencing platform. The number of donors typed differed by locus, with roughly 629-640 for A, B, C, DRB1 and DQB1, more than 500 for DQA1, over 600 for DPA1, and 450 to 480 for DPB1. The study profiled the T cell repertoires of about 640 subjects by immunosequencing and related them to cytomegalovirus serostatus. In a later analysis, previously published TCR beta repertoires from 666 donors were re-analyzed and high-resolution HLA genotyping was added so that TCR occurrence patterns could be studied. HLA typing included class I and class II loci at four-digit resolution. The study aimed to test whether signatures of past pathogen exposure could be identified by cataloging public T cell receptors. To predict cytomegalovirus infection status, the study combined high-throughput TCR immunosequencing, statistical association of individual TCRs with disease status, and machine learning. A later genetic analysis used genome-wide SNP genotypes for about 65% of the roughly 700 donors, treating that subset as a discovery cohort. Alongside the repertoire data, information on donor age, sex, ethnicity and CMV serostatus was compiled.

The paper as a whole reports these results and caveats: While some public TCRs were present in many individuals, most TCR sequences turned up only very rarely across donors. In an earlier analysis of approximately 590 of the donors, most TCR beta V segments were observed in productive rearrangements about 90% or about 30% of the time, broadly matching IMGT annotations. The only immune exposure information available for the cohort was CMV serostatus. Presence/absence analyses assumed roughly uniform sequencing depth across donors, an assumption that may not hold. Linkage disequilibrium might explain the correlated functional status among segregating V segments, but an unknown experimental factor could not be excluded. The study gave a list of 150 to 200 TCR beta chains associated with cytomegalovirus. A cluster of highly shared sequence variants was judged likely to represent a technical artifact of the sequencing pipeline. Over 15 rarely observed V segments, including chromosome 9 orphons, were excluded from the earlier analysis of just under 600 of the donors because counts were too low. Compared with equally common non-associated chains, HLA-associated TCR beta chains in a later analysis were more clonally expanded and had lower generation probabilities. A later analysis found that most CMV-associated TCR beta chains appeared HLA-restricted, with HLA associations seemingly driven largely by CMV exposure. According to the authors, the approach could potentially be generalized to other disease states and immunological phenotypes. Because HLA typing was missing for some donors at each locus, association tests included only the typed subset. A further reported finding was that TCR beta sequences accurately predicted the HLA-A and HLA-B alleles for most subjects in the first cohort. At a false discovery rate of 0.05, a later analysis linked under 20,000 TCR beta sequences to specific HLA alleles. The cohort was sequenced for TCR beta chains only, and without alpha or paired-chain data the features that could be detected were limited. A later genetic analysis associated a missense DCLRE1C variant with V-gene and J-gene trimming of TCR beta chains, and an independent cohort replicated the association. When HLA alleles, especially DR and DQ, strongly co-occurred, TCR associations were difficult to assign to individual alleles. Three of the identified cytomegalovirus-associated TCR beta chains were confirmed in vitro to be specific for cytomegalovirus antigens. According to a later genetic analysis, donors in an Asian-associated ancestry cluster had fewer N-insertions in productive TCRs than the approximately 630-donor mean. The classifier was reported to diagnose cytomegalovirus status with high specificity and sensitivity in both the original and validation cohorts. A later analysis reported that several top co-occurrence clusters appeared linked to parvovirus B19, influenza, CMV and Epstein-Barr virus. According to a later analysis, TCR association rates differed among HLA loci, with DRB1 alleles showing the most associated TCRs and HLA-C alleles showing the fewest.

The cohort was made up of 650 to 700 healthy bone marrow donors. At the time of sampling, every cohort member was nominally healthy, though immune exposures that went unrecorded were likely present. The donor was CMV seropositive and belonged to the group of about 290 seropositive cohort members. Each donor provided a peripheral blood sample, and peripheral blood mononuclear cells were used for TCR beta sequencing. Genomic DNA extraction from the blood cell samples was performed with the Qiagen DNeasy Blood Extraction Kit. The library was built by means of the immunoSEQ multiplex PCR assay. A mixture of 60 forward primers for TCR Vbeta segments and 13 reverse primers for TCR Jbeta segments was used in the multiplex PCR. A multiplex PCR assay on genomic DNA amplified the CDR3 region of rearranged TCR beta genes. The Illumina HiSeq System was used to sequence the amplified TCR beta libraries as 87-base-pair reads. The study's processing was this. In a later analysis, roughly 80 million unique TCR beta chains were counted across the 500 to 850 repertoires, and some 10 million of these chains were shared by at least two donors. Raw reads were error-corrected and collapsed into unique sequences by a nearest-neighbor algorithm in which closely related sequences were merged to remove PCR and sequencing errors. V, D and J gene segments were assigned by aligning CDR3 sequences to IMGT reference sequences. For a sequence to be retained, at least a six-nucleotide match to both a V gene segment and a J gene segment was required. Rearrangements were classified as productive when the CDR3 lacked stop codons and remained in frame with V and J, and all other rearrangements were classified as non-productive. CDR3 was defined according to IMGT convention as the region running from the second conserved V-encoded cysteine to the conserved J-encoded phenylalanine. In an earlier analysis of more than 550 of the donors, sequences lacking an unambiguous match to a single V gene segment were excluded. An earlier analysis of 500 to 700 of the donors classified V segments as functional when productive rearrangements were above 56.7% and as segregating when the standard deviation between donors was above 5%. A statistical classification framework was developed to diagnose cytomegalovirus status using the catalog of TCR beta chain sequences. A later analysis assigned V and J genes by comparing TCR nucleotide sequences with IMGT/GENE-DB human TR gene sequences. Using the TCRdist pipeline, a later analysis assigned CDR3 sequences along with most-parsimonious VDJ recombination scenarios. A later analysis defined each TCR beta chain by its CDR3 amino acid sequence plus V-gene family, and excluded reads lacking a unique V-gene family. In a later analysis, a few hundred highly shared, low-generation-probability nucleotide sequences were removed to address suspected cross-contamination and a sequencing artifact. A later analysis calculated a clonal expansion index for each public chain from normalized within-repertoire ranks of inferred template counts. In a later analysis, generation probabilities were computed with a VDJ recombination model fitted to out-of-frame rearrangements, and the resulting probabilities were checked against IGoR. In a later analysis, hypergeometric tests were used to score TCR-TCR, TCR-HLA and TCR-CMV co-occurrence, with a repertoire-size bias correction applied to TCR pairs. A later analysis estimated false discovery rates by permuting HLA or CMV assignments 20 times. In a later analysis, co-occurring TCRs were grouped using DBSCAN, and TCRdist sequence similarity was added for clustering within HLA-allele-positive subsets. Repertoires with fewer than 30,000 or more than 120,000 public chains, plus five repertoires with anomalous nucleotide sharing, were excluded from co-occurrence clustering. The clones in this table, taken by TCRdb from immuneACCESS, are in-frame only. Not every clone is retained; where verified, under half of the shortfall comes from an unresolved V gene, and the cause of the rest is unknown. V, J and clone size reflect that table, while D and trimming were determined from the DNA. Within this sample are hundreds of thousands of clones, with roughly 82% of them counted one time only. The top ten constitute roughly 6% of the sample.

Sequenced sample: PBMCs. The sequence was collected from a man between 40 and 49 years old in good health and CMV-seropositive.

The DNA sequence reads TGTGCCAGCAGCTCCCTGGAAGTAGCGGGGTCCTACAATGAGCAGTTCTTC. It translates as CASSSLEVAGSYNEQFF. This receptor chain uses TRBV5-4 and TRBJ2-1, and 8 junctional nucleotides match TRBD2. The CDR3 goes from the cysteine to the phenylalanine over 17 residues. The DNA shown is the 51-base CDR3, in frame from base 1. Clipping removes 3 bases from V and 1 base from J, with 9 as the unmatched junction base count. Taken from the germline V gene (reference sequence), the CDR1 and CDR2 loops are SGHNT and YYREEE. Supplemented by the reference TRBV5-4 and TRBJ2-1 proteins around the CDR3, the complete variable domain is ETGVTQSPTHLIKTRGQQVTLRCSSQSGHNTVSWYQQALGQGPQFIFQYYREEENGRGNFPPRFSGLQFPNYSSELNVNALELDDSALYLCASSSLEVAGSYNEQFFGPGTRLTVL.